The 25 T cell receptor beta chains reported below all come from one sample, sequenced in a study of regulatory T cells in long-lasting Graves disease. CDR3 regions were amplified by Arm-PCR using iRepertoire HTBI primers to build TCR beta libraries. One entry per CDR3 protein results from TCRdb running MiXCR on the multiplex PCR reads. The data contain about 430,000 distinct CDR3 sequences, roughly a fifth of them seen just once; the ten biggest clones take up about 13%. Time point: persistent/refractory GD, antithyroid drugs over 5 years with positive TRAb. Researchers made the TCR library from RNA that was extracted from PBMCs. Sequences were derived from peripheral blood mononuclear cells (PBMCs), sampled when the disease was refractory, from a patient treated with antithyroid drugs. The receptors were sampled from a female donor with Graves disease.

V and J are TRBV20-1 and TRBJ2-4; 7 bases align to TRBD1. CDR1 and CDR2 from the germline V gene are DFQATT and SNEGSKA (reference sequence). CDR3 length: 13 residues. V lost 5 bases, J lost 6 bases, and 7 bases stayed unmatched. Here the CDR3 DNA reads TGCAGTGCTGACGGGACAGTCAGAAACATTCAGTACTTC. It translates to CSADGTVRNIQYF.

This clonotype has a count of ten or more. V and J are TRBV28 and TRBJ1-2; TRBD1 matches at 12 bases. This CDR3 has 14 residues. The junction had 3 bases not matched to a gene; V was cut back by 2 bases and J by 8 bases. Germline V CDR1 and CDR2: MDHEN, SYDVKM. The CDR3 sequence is CASSLGDRGLGYTF. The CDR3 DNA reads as TGTGCCAGCAGTTTAGGGGACAGGGGGCTCGGCTACACCTTC.

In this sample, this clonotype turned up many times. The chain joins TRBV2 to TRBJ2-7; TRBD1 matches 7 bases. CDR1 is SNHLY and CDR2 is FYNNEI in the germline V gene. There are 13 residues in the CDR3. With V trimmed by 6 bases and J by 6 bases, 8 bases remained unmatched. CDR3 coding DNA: TGTGCCAGCAGGGAAACAGGGGATGGCGAGCAGTACTTC. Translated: CASRETGDGEQYF.

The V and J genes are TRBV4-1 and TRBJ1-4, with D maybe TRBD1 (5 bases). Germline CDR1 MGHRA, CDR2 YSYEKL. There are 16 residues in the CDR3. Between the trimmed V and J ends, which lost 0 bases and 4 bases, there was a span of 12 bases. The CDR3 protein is CASSQDGTGDNEKLFF. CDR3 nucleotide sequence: TGCGCCAGCAGCCAAGACGGGACTGGAGATAATGAAAAACTGTTTTTT.

CDR3: CSASTGRQPQHF. CDR3 in DNA: TGCAGTGCTAGTACCGGACGGCAGCCCCAGCATTTT. The chain links TRBV20-1 to TRBJ1-5; D gene ambiguous. The CDR3 is made up of 12 amino acids. The V end was cut by 3 bases, the J end by 7 bases, with 10 bases between. The germline V gene encodes CDR1 DFQATT and CDR2 SNEGSKA (reference sequence).

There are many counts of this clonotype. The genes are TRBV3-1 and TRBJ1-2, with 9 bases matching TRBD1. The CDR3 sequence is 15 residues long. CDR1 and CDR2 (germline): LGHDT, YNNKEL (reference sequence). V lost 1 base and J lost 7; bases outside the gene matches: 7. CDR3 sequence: CASSQAGQGIGGYTF. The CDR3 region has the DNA TGTGCCAGCAGCCAAGCGGGACAGGGAATTGGTGGCTACACCTTC.

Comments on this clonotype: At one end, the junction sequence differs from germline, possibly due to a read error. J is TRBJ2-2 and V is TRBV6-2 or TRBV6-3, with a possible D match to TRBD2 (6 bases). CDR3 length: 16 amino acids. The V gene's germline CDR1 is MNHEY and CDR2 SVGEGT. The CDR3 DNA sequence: TGTGCCGGCAGTTATGGTAGCGGAGGAGGGACCGGGGAGCTGTTTTTT. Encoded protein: CAGSYGSGGGTGELFF.

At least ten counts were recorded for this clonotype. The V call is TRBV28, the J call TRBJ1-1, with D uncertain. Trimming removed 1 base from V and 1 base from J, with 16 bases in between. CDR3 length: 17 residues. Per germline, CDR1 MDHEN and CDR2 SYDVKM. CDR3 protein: CASSLSLEETENTEAFF. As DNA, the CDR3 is TGTGCCAGCAGTTTATCTTTGGAGGAAACAGAGAACACTGAAGCTTTCTTT. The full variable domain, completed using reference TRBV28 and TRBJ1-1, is DVKVTQSSRYLVKRTGEKVFLECVQDMDHENMFWYRQDPGLGLRLIYFSYDVKMKEKGDIPEGYSVSREKKERFSLILESASTNQTSMYLCASSLSLEETENTEAFFGQGTRLTVV.

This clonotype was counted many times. The chain's CDR3 is CASSEAASNYGYTF. The DNA for the CDR3 is TGTGCCAGCAGTGAAGCGGCCTCCAACTATGGCTACACCTTC. V is TRBV2 and J is TRBJ1-2; no firm D call. CDR3 length: 14 amino acids. Trimming shortened V by 0 bases and J by 2 bases, and 7 bases separated the two germline ends. Germline V gene lookup returns CDR1 SNHLY and CDR2 FYNNEI.

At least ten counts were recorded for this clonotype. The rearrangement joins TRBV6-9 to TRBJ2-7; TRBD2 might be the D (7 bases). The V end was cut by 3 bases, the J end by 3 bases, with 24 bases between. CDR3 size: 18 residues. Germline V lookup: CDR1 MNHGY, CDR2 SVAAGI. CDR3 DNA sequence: TGTGCCAGCAGTTACTCCACCCCCCGGGGGCGGGAGATCTACGAGCAGTACTTC. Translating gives CASSYSTPRGREIYEQYF.

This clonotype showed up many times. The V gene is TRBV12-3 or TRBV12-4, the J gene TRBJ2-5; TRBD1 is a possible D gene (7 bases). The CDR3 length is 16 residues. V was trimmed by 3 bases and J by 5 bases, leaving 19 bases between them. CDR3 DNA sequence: TGTGCCAGCAGTTTTATGGCGGGACAGCGCCGGGAGACCCAGTACTTC. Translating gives CASSFMAGQRRETQYF.

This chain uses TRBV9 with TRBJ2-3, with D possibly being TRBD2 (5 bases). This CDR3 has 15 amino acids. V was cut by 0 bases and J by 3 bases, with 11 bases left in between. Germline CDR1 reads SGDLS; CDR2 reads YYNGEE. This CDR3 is CASSVVPDLTDTQYF. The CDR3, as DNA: TGTGCCAGCAGCGTAGTTCCGGACTTGACAGATACGCAGTATTTT.

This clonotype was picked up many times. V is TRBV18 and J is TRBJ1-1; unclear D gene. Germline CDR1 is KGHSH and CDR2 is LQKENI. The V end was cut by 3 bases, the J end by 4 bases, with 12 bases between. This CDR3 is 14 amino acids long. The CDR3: CASSPGEKGTEAFF. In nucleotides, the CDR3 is TGTGCCAGCTCACCCGGGGAGAAAGGCACTGAAGCTTTCTTT.

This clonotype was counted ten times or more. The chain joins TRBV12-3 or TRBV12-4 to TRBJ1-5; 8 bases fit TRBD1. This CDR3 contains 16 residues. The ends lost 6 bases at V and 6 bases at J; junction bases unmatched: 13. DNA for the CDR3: TGTGCCAGCAGCCGGACAGGGATAAGCGGTAGTCAGCCCCAGCATTTT. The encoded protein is CASSRTGISGSQPQHF.

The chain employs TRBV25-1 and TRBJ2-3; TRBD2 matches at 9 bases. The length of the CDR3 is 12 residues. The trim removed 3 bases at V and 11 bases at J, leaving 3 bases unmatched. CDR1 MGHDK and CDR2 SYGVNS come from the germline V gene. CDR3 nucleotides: TGTGCCAGCAGTGAGGGGACTAGCCAGCAGTATTTT. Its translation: CASSEGTSQQYF.

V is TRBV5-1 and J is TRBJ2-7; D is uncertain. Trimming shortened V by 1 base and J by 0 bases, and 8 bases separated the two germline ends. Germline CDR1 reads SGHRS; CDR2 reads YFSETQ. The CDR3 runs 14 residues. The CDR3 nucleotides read TGCGCCAGCAGCTTGAACAGAGACTCCTACGAGCAGTACTTC. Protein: CASSLNRDSYEQYF.

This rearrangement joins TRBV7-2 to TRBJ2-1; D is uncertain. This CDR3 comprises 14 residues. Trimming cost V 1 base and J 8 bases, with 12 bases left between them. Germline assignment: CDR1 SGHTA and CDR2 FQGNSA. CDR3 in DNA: TGTGCCAGCAGCTTAGTTGTAGGTACAGATGAGCAGTTCTTC. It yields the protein CASSLVVGTDEQFF.

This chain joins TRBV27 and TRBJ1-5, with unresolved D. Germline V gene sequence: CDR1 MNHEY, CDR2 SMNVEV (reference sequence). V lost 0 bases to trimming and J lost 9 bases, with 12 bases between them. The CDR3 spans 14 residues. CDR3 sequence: CASSLSSQWGPQHF. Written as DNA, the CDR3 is TGTGCCAGCAGTTTATCGTCCCAGTGGGGGCCCCAGCATTTT.

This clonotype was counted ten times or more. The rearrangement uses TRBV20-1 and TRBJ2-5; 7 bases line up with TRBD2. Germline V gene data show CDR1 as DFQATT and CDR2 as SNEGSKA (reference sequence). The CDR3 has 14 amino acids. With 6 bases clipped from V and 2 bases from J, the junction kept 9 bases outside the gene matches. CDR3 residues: CSAQRGELQETQYF. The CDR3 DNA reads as TGCAGTGCCCAACGGGGGGAACTACAAGAGACCCAGTACTTC.

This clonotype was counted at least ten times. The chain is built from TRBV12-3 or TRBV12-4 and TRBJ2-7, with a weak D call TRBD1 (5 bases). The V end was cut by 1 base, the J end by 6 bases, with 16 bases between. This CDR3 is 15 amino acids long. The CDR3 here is CASSLGALGVSEQYF. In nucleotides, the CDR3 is TGTGCCAGCAGTTTAGGGGCCCTAGGGGTCTCCGAGCAGTACTTC.

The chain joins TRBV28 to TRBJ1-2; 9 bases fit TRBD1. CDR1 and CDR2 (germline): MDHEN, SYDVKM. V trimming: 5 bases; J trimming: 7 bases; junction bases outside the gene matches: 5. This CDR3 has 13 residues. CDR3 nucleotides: TGTGCCAGCAGTAGCGGGACAGGGCTTGGCTACACCTTC. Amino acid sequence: CASSSGTGLGYTF.

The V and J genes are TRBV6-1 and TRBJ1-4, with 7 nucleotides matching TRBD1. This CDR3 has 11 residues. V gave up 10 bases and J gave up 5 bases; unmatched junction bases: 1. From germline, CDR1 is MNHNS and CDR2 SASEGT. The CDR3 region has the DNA TGTGCCATGGGACAGAATGAAAAACTGTTTTTT. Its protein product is CAMGQNEKLFF.

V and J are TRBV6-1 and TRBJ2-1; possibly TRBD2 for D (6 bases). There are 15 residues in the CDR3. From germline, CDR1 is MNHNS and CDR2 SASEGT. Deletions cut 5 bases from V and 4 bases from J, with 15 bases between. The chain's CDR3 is CASSPGGNGYNEQFF. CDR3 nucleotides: TGTGCCAGCAGTCCCGGGGGAAACGGTTACAATGAGCAGTTCTTC.

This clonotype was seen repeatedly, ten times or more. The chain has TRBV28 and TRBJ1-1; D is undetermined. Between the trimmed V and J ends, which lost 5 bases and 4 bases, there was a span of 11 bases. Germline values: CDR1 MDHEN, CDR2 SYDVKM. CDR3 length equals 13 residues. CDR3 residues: CASSPDGRTEAFF. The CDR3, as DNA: TGTGCCAGCAGTCCGGACGGGCGCACTGAAGCTTTCTTT.

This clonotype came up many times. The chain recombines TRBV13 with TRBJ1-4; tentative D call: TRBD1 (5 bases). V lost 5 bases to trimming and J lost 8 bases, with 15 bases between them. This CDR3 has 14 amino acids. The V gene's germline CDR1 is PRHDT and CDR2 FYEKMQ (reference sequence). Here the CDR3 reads CASSETLEGEKLFF. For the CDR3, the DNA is TGTGCCAGCAGCGAGACCCTCGAGGGGGAAAAACTGTTTTTT. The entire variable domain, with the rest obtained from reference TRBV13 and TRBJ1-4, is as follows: AAGVIQSPRHLIKEKRETATLKCYPIPRHDTVYWYQQGPGQDPQFLISFYEKMQSDKGSIPDRFSAQQFSDYHSELNMSSLELGDSALYFCASSETLEGEKLFFGSGTQLSVL.